This T cell receptor (beta chain) was captured in a study of blood T cell repertoires in COVID-19. There are 20 residues in the CDR3. Germline trimming cut 0 bases from V and 3 bases from J; bases unmatched to any gene: 15. Germline assignment: CDR1 SGDLS and CDR2 YYNGEE. Produced via immunoSEQ multiplex PCR; TCRdb's table is partial and in-frame only. Seen here are under 300,000 clones, around 81% observed once, and the top ten hold over 2.5%. Sequencing used peripheral blood. The genes are TRBV9 and TRBJ1-2; 12 bases align to TRBD1. This TCR was recovered from a woman aged 55-69 years with active or convalescent COVID-19. In nucleotides, the CDR3 is TGTGCCAGCAGCGTAGCAGGTTGGGGGACAGGGGGCGAATCCTACTATGGCTACACCTTC. It encodes CASSVAGWGTGGESYYGYTF.